This T cell receptor (beta chain) originates from a study of cytomegalovirus exposure and HLA in healthy donors (dated by TCRdb to 2016 to 2017). General notes on the study: An earlier analysis of several hundred of the donors reported about 260 Gb of sequence data and 100 million to 120 million unique TCR beta sequences obtained from roughly 180 million T cells. Using immunosequencing, the study profiled T cell repertoires from 500 to 800 subjects and related those repertoires to cytomegalovirus serostatus. To study patterns of TCR occurrence, a later analysis re-analyzed previously published TCR beta repertoires from around 700 donors and added high-resolution HLA genotyping. The genetic ancestry cluster associated with self-reported Caucasian donors included approximately 85% of the roughly 390 genotyped donors. The aim of the study was to test whether cataloging public T cell receptors could identify signatures of past pathogen exposure. The study combined high-throughput TCR immunosequencing, statistical association of individual TCRs with disease status, and machine learning to predict cytomegalovirus infection status. In addition to the first cohort of 650 to 800 subjects, a separate validation cohort of 100 to 150 different subjects was used. Roughly five DR-DQ haplotypes were handled as single units for association and clustering because linkage in the cohort was strong. Every repertoire in the discovery cohort had been generated on one and the same sequencing platform. In a later genetic analysis, genome-wide SNP genotypes for about three fifths of the roughly 670 donors were used, and that subset was treated as a discovery cohort. Rather than drawing on any new phenotypic data, the later analysis identified candidate immune exposures from TCR beta sequences and the way those sequences occurred across donors. Alongside the repertoire data, information on donor age, sex, ethnicity and CMV serostatus was compiled. On average, around 200,000 unique TCR beta nucleotide sequences were sequenced per donor among about 400 genotyped donors of the cohort, with roughly 19% of those sequences being non-productive. Approximately 330 gigabases of sequencing data and around 80 million unique TCR sequences made up an early release that covered around 640 HLA-typed donors. To decide whether each TCR beta V gene segment behaved as functional or pseudogenic, an earlier analysis of some 580 of the donors relied on high-throughput TCR beta sequencing. The number of donors typed differed by locus, with 629-630 for A, B, C, DRB1 and DQB1, around 560 for DQA1, 600 to 610 for DPA1, and approximately 470 for DPB1. HLA typing included class I and class II loci at four-digit resolution.

This clone is a singleton in its sample. This receptor's antigen is unknown. Nothing much larger sits one base from this clone, and base qualities are not available. The sample contains more than one DNA sequence encoding this CDR3. Study-level results and caveats: Some IMGT-functional V segments, including TRBV6-2 and TRBV6-3, could not be distinguished by the 87-base-pair reads and were therefore excluded. A cluster of highly shared sequence variants was judged likely to represent a technical artifact of the sequencing pipeline. The classifier was reported to diagnose cytomegalovirus status with high specificity and sensitivity in both the original and validation cohorts. In this cohort, only TCR beta chains were sequenced, and detectable features were limited by the absence of alpha or paired-chain data. A later analysis found that HLA-associated TCR beta chains were more clonally expanded and had lower generation probabilities than equally common non-associated chains. The only immune exposure information available for the cohort was CMV serostatus. A total of 150 to 200 TCR beta chains were listed by the study as associated with cytomegalovirus. An earlier analysis of around 540 of the donors showed that most TCR beta V segments appeared in productive rearrangements either about 90% or about 30% of the time, which broadly matched IMGT annotations. HLA typing was unavailable for some donors at each locus, so association tests used only the typed subset. Compared with the approximately 670-donor mean, donors in an Asian-associated ancestry cluster had fewer N-insertions in productive TCRs, according to a later genetic analysis. According to a later analysis, parvovirus B19, influenza, CMV and Epstein-Barr virus appeared linked to several top co-occurrence clusters. Linkage disequilibrium might explain the correlated functional status among segregating V segments, but an unknown experimental factor could not be excluded. Most CMV-associated TCR beta chains appeared to be HLA-restricted in a later analysis, and the HLA associations seemed to be driven largely by CMV exposure. While some public TCRs were present in many individuals, most TCR sequences turned up only very rarely across donors. When HLA alleles, especially DR and DQ, strongly co-occurred, attributing TCR associations to individual alleles was difficult. Three of the identified cytomegalovirus-associated TCR beta chains were confirmed in vitro to be specific for cytomegalovirus antigens. Because counts were too low, around 18 rarely observed V segments, including chromosome 9 orphons, were left out of the earlier analysis of about 500 of the donors. Sequencing depth was assumed to be roughly uniform across donors in the presence/absence analyses, though that assumption may not hold. The authors suggested that the approach could potentially be extended to other disease states and immunological phenotypes. A later analysis found that TCR association rates varied across HLA loci, with DRB1 alleles showing the most associated TCRs and HLA-C alleles the fewest. An association between a missense DCLRE1C variant and V-gene and J-gene trimming of TCR beta chains was found in a later genetic analysis and replicated in an independent cohort. A later analysis associated 15,000 or so TCR beta sequences with specific HLA alleles at a false discovery rate of 0.05. A further reported finding was that TCR beta sequences accurately predicted the HLA-A and HLA-B alleles for most subjects in the first cohort.

Trimming costs V 1 base and J 3 bases, and their ends lie 5 bases apart. Including the terminal cysteine and phenylalanine, the CDR3 comprises 12 residues. The CDR3 DNA has 36 bases and is translated from base 1. The germline V gene gives CDR1 as SGHRS and CDR2 as YFSETQ. The library was made by the immunoSEQ multiplex PCR assay. The multiplex PCR relied on a mix of 60 forward primers for TCR Vbeta segments and 13 reverse primers for TCR Jbeta segments. A multiplex PCR assay on genomic DNA amplified the CDR3 region of rearranged TCR beta genes. The Illumina HiSeq System was used to sequence the amplified TCR beta libraries as 87-base-pair reads. Regarding the original processing steps: A later analysis counted some 80 million unique TCR beta chains across the 550 to 700 repertoires, and roughly 10 million of these chains were shared by at least two donors. Raw reads were error-corrected and collapsed into unique sequences by a nearest-neighbor algorithm in which closely related sequences were merged to remove PCR and sequencing errors. CDR3 sequences were aligned to IMGT reference sequences to assign V, D and J gene segments. For a sequence to be retained, at least a six-nucleotide match to both a V gene segment and a J gene segment was required. A rearrangement was called productive if the CDR3 had no stop codons and remained in frame with V and J, and every other rearrangement was called non-productive. CDR3 was defined according to IMGT convention as the region running from the second conserved V-encoded cysteine to the conserved J-encoded phenylalanine. Sequences without an unambiguous match to a single V gene segment were excluded from the earlier analysis of approximately 560 of the donors. An earlier analysis of 587 of the donors called V segments functional above 56.7% productive rearrangements and segregating when the between-donor standard deviation exceeded 5%. A statistical classification framework was built to diagnose cytomegalovirus status from the catalog of TCR beta chain sequences. A later analysis assigned V and J genes by comparing TCR nucleotide sequences with IMGT/GENE-DB human TR gene sequences. In a later analysis, CDR3 sequences and most-parsimonious VDJ recombination scenarios were assigned using the TCRdist pipeline. In a later analysis, each TCR beta chain was defined by its CDR3 amino acid sequence together with its V-gene family, and reads without a unique V-gene family were excluded. To address suspected cross-contamination and a sequencing artifact, a later analysis removed 450 to 700 highly shared, low-generation-probability nucleotide sequences. In a later analysis, a clonal expansion index for each public chain was calculated from normalized within-repertoire ranks of inferred template counts. Generation probabilities in a later analysis came from a VDJ recombination model fitted to out-of-frame rearrangements, and those results were checked against IGoR. In a later analysis, TCR-TCR, TCR-HLA and TCR-CMV co-occurrence was scored with hypergeometric tests, and a repertoire-size bias correction was applied to TCR pairs. A later analysis estimated false discovery rates by permuting HLA or CMV assignments 20 times. In a later analysis, co-occurring TCRs were grouped using DBSCAN, with TCRdist sequence similarity added in when clustering inside HLA-allele-positive subsets. Co-occurrence clustering excluded repertoires with fewer than 30,000 or more than 120,000 public chains, plus five with anomalous nucleotide sharing. TCRdb limited this immuneACCESS table to in-frame rearrangements with V and J called. A share of clones is missing; checked studies link under half to unresolved V genes, and the rest is unexplained. V, J and clone size derive from that table, while D and trimming were established from the DNA sequence. A total of around 140,000 clones appear in this sample, 65% to 80% of them only once. The ten largest clonotypes hold around 3.6% of the sample.

The cohort was made up of hundreds of healthy bone marrow donors. Cohort members were all nominally healthy when sampled, although unrecorded immune exposures were likely present. The donor tested CMV seronegative, placing the donor among the 350 or so seronegative members of the cohort. Each donor provided a peripheral blood sample, and peripheral blood mononuclear cells were used for TCR beta sequencing. Genomic DNA was extracted from the blood cell samples with the Qiagen DNeasy Blood Extraction Kit. This TCR came from a male donor in good health and CMV-seronegative. The specimen sequenced was PBMCs. The chain was built from TRBV5-1 and TRBJ2-7, with the D segment identity uncertain. DNA sequence: TGCGCCAGCAGCTTGTCAGGCTACGAGCAGTACTTC. Translated, it gives CASSLSGYEQYF.